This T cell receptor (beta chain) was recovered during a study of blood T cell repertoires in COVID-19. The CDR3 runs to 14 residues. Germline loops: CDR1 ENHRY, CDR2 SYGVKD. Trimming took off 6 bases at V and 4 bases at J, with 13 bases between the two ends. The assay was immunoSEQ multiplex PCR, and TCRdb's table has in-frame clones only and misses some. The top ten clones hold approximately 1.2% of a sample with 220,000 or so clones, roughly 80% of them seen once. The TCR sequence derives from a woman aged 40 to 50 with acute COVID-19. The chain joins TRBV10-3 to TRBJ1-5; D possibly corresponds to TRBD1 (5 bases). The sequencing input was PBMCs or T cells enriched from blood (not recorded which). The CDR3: CAIRAQGANQPQHF. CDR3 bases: TGTGCCATCAGAGCCCAAGGGGCTAATCAGCCCCAGCATTTT.